These 30 T cell receptor beta chains originate from one sample sequenced in a study of T cell responses to AZD1222 COVID-19 vaccine. Repertoires were generated with immunoSEQ multiplex PCR, while TCRdb's copy carries only in-frame clones and drops some. Of around 44,000 clones in the sample, just over 85% are singletons; the top ten hold around 7.3%. The sample was peripheral blood, taken 28 days after the second AZD1222 dose. Receptors were obtained from an adult who received the AZD1222 COVID-19 vaccine.

CDR3 in DNA: TGTGCCAGCACCCTCTGGACAGGGCCCACCGGGGAGCTGTTTTTT. This gives the protein CASTLWTGPTGELFF. This chain connects TRBV6-5 to TRBJ2-2; 8 nucleotides line up with TRBD1. Trimming removed 7 bases from V and 4 bases from J; junction bases left unmatched: 8. In germline, CDR1 is MNHEY, CDR2 SVGAGI. The CDR3 length is 15 residues.

This chain links TRBV4-3 with TRBJ2-7, with TRBD2 identical over 13 bases. Germline V gives CDR1 LGHNA, CDR2 YSLEER. The CDR3 totals 16 residues. J lost 2 bases, V lost 4 bases, and 5 bases had no gene match. Here the CDR3 DNA reads TGCGCCAGCAGCCCCACAGGACTAGCGGGGGCCTACGAGCAGTACTTC. As protein: CASSPTGLAGAYEQYF.

The J gene is TRBJ2-6, the V gene TRBV4-1; perhaps TRBD2 as D (5 bases). Trimming took off 0 bases at V and 0 bases at J, with 15 bases between the two ends. Germline CDR1 and CDR2: MGHRA and YSYEKL. This CDR3 spans 19 amino acids. In DNA, the CDR3 is TGCGCCAGCAGCCAAGACTGGGGAGCCGGGCTCTCTGGGGCCAACGTCCTGACTTTC. This encodes CASSQDWGAGLSGANVLTF.

The chain uses TRBV5-1 and TRBJ2-7; 10 nucleotides match TRBD1. This CDR3 comprises 15 residues. After removal of 0 bases from V and 6 bases from J, the junction contained 6 bases not matched to a gene. Germline CDR1 reads SGHRS; CDR2 reads YFSETQ. CDR3 sequence (DNA): TGCGCCAGCAGCTTGGCCGGGACAGGGGTCCTCGAGCAGTACTTC. This encodes CASSLAGTGVLEQYF. Looking up the rest from reference TRBV5-1 and TRBJ2-7 gives the full variable domain: KAGVTQTPRYLIKTRGQQVTLSCSPISGHRSVSWYQQTPGQGLQFLFEYFSETQRNKGNFPGRFSGRQFSNSRSEMNVSTLELGDSALYLCASSLAGTGVLEQYFGPGTRLTVT.

The CDR3 region has the DNA TGTGCCAGCAGCCGGTGGGTAGCGGCCGAGCAGTTCTTC. Translated: CASSRWVAAEQFF. The chain is built from TRBV3-1 (or the pseudogene TRBV3-2) and TRBJ2-1; the D gene is possibly TRBD2 (6 bases). CDR1 and CDR2 (germline): LGHDT, YNNKEL (reference sequence). This CDR3 is built from 13 residues. Trimming removed 4 bases from V and 10 bases from J, with 14 bases in between.

V and J are TRBV29-1 and TRBJ2-2; 7 bases are a match to TRBD1. This CDR3 region has 14 residues. The V gene end was trimmed by 7 bases and the J gene end by 0 bases; junction bases not matched to a gene: 5. Germline V CDR1 and CDR2: SQVTM, ANQGSEA. CDR3 in amino acids: CSAPGQSNTGELFF. The CDR3 bases are TGCAGCGCCCCGGGACAGTCGAACACCGGGGAGCTGTTTTTT.

V usage is TRBV19 and J usage is TRBJ2-7; D gene unclear. Germline CDR1 and CDR2: LNHDA and SQIVND (reference sequence). Trimming took 5 bases from V and 2 from J, leaving 10 bases between them. This CDR3 region has 13 residues. CDR3 DNA sequence: TGTGCCAGTAGTCTGAGAGAGACCTACGAGCAGTACTTC. Translating it yields CASSLRETYEQYF.

This sequence joins TRBV18 and TRBJ1-1; D is uncertain. With 6 bases removed from V and 0 bases from J, the gap between germline ends came to 14 bases. Germline V gene data show CDR1 as KGHSH and CDR2 as LQKENI. The CDR3 has 15 amino acids. In DNA form, the CDR3 reads TGTGCCAGCTCCCCGTGGGGAGAGATGAACACTGAAGCTTTCTTT. Translated, it gives CASSPWGEMNTEAFF.

The chain joins TRBV5-8 to TRBJ2-3; D possibly corresponds to TRBD2 (6 bases). V dropped 1 base and J dropped 1 base, with 10 bases sitting between them. The CDR3 runs to 15 residues. Germline-derived CDR1 and CDR2 are SGHTS and YDEGEE. Here the CDR3 DNA reads TGTGCCAGCAGCTTGATGTGGGGGGGCACAGATACGCAGTATTTT. Its translation is CASSLMWGGTDTQYF.

The chain uses TRBV5-6 and TRBJ2-3; no clear D gene. Trimming left V 6 bases short and J 5 bases short, with 13 bases between. The CDR3 consists of 13 residues. The V gene's germline CDR1 is SGHDT and CDR2 YYEEEE. CDR3 sequence reads: CASTRTGRDTQYF. The CDR3 region has the DNA TGTGCCAGCACCAGGACCGGACGAGATACGCAGTATTTT.

This chain uses TRBV20-1 with TRBJ2-7; D is ambiguous. Between the trimmed V and J ends, which lost 5 bases and 12 bases, there was a span of 14 bases. The germline V gene has CDR1 DFQATT and CDR2 SNEGSKA (reference sequence). The length of the CDR3 is 10 residues. CDR3 bases: TGCAGTGCTGGACCATTCGGAAGGTACTTC. Translated, it gives CSAGPFGRYF.

CDR3: CAWSVGTAGQNIQYF. The CDR3 DNA sequence: TGTGCCTGGAGTGTAGGGACGGCGGGCCAAAACATTCAGTACTTC. This chain uses TRBV30 with TRBJ2-4; either TRBD1 or TRBD2 may fit D (5 bases each). CDR1 GTSNPN and CDR2 SVGIG come from the germline V gene (reference sequence). V was cut by 0 bases and J by 5 bases, with 14 bases left in between. This CDR3 is built from 15 residues.

V and J are TRBV4-2 and TRBJ2-2, with TRBD1 matching 10 bases. V dropped 0 bases and J dropped 6; count of bases not matched to a gene: 10. Looked up from germline, CDR1 is LGHNA and CDR2 is YNFKEQ. CDR3 length: 18 amino acids. DNA for the CDR3: TGTGCCAGCAGCCAAGATATTGTCGGGACAGGGGTTCCCGGGGAGCTGTTTTTT. This codes for CASSQDIVGTGVPGELFF.

V and J are TRBV7-2 and TRBJ2-2, with 10 bases fitting TRBD1. Trimming removed 3 bases from V and 4 bases from J; junction bases left unmatched: 5. CDR3 length: 16 amino acids. The germline V gene has CDR1 SGHTA and CDR2 FQGNSA. The CDR3 protein is CASSFRQGASTGELFF. Here the CDR3 DNA reads TGTGCCAGCAGCTTCCGACAGGGGGCTTCCACCGGGGAGCTGTTTTTT.

The genes are TRBV5-4 and TRBJ1-6; D remains unclear. Deletions cut 0 bases from V and 7 bases from J, with 8 bases between. Germline V CDR1 and CDR2: SGHNT, YYREEE (reference sequence). The CDR3 contains 14 residues. CDR3 region: CASSLGLGNSPLHF. The CDR3 coding sequence is TGTGCCAGCAGCTTGGGACTGGGGAATTCACCCCTCCACTTT. The variable domain in full, with the rest retrieved from reference TRBV5-4 and TRBJ1-6, is ETGVTQSPTHLIKTRGQQVTLRCSSQSGHNTVSWYQQALGQGPQFIFQYYREEENGRGNFPPRFSGLQFPNYSSELNVNALELDDSALYLCASSLGLGNSPLHFGNGTRLTVT.

This chain connects TRBV28 to TRBJ1-3; 7 positions match TRBD1. The CDR3 totals 15 residues. Germline V lookup: CDR1 MDHEN, CDR2 SYDVKM. J gave up 4 bases and V 6 bases, and 9 bases lay outside the gene matches. The CDR3 DNA reads as TGTGCCAGCAGGGGGCCACAGGGGCGAGGAAACACCATATATTTT. This gives the protein CASRGPQGRGNTIYF. Combining the CDR3 with reference TRBV28 and TRBJ1-3 gives the whole variable domain DVKVTQSSRYLVKRTGEKVFLECVQDMDHENMFWYRQDPGLGLRLIYFSYDVKMKEKGDIPEGYSVSREKKERFSLILESASTNQTSMYLCASRGPQGRGNTIYFGEGSWLTVV.

The rearrangement uses TRBV6-5 and TRBJ2-7; 7 nucleotides line up with TRBD1. V lost 0 bases, J lost 0 bases, and 5 bases stayed unmatched. The CDR3 sequence is 16 residues long. Germline V gives CDR1 MNHEY, CDR2 SVGAGI. The CDR3 sequence: CASSYSTGASSYEQYF. CDR3 DNA sequence: TGTGCCAGCAGTTACTCCACAGGGGCTAGCTCCTACGAGCAGTACTTC.

The V and J genes are TRBV9 and TRBJ2-1, with 10 bases fitting TRBD2. There are 15 residues in the CDR3. The trim removed 0 bases at V and 8 bases at J, leaving 5 bases unmatched. Germline loops: CDR1 SGDLS, CDR2 YYNGEE. The CDR3, as DNA: TGTGCCAGCAGCGTAGCTAGCGGGAGTTGGGATGAGCAGTTCTTC. Translation: CASSVASGSWDEQFF.

The CDR3 sequence is CASSYSREGGSPLHF. The DNA for the CDR3 is TGTGCCAGCAGTTACTCCCGGGAGGGAGGCTCACCCCTCCACTTT. V is TRBV6-5 and J is TRBJ1-6; D call uncertain. The germline V gene has CDR1 MNHEY and CDR2 SVGAGI. This CDR3 is 15 amino acids long. Deletions cut 0 bases from V and 10 bases from J, with 13 bases between.

This CDR3 is CASSFSGASSGNTIYF. As DNA, the CDR3 is TGTGCCAGCAGTTTCTCAGGGGCCAGCTCTGGAAACACCATATATTTT. This chain links TRBV28 with TRBJ1-3, with a tentative D call TRBD1 (6 bases). V was cut by 3 bases and J by 0 bases, with 12 bases left in between. Per germline, CDR1 MDHEN and CDR2 SYDVKM. The length of the CDR3 is 16 residues.

This chain links TRBV28 with TRBJ1-5; D is possibly TRBD1 (6 bases). Germline values: CDR1 MDHEN, CDR2 SYDVKM. CDR3 size: 14 residues. The V end was cut by 3 bases, the J end by 3 bases, with 9 bases between. CDR3 DNA sequence: TGTGCCAGCAGTTTCGGGGGGCTCAATCAGCCCCAGCATTTT. Translated, it gives CASSFGGLNQPQHF.

The chain recombines TRBV5-4 with TRBJ1-1; TRBD1 matches at 7 bases. From germline, CDR1 is SGHNT and CDR2 YYREEE (reference sequence). CDR3 length: 15 amino acids. The V gene end was trimmed by 5 bases and the J gene end by 5 bases; junction bases not matched to a gene: 12. The CDR3, as DNA: TGTGCCAGCAGACGCGACCGGACAGGAAGGACTGAAGCTTTCTTT. It specifies CASRRDRTGRTEAFF.

The chain employs TRBV19 and TRBJ1-6, with D unresolved. CDR1 and CDR2 (germline): LNHDA, SQIVND (reference sequence). Trimming left V 5 bases short and J 7 bases short, with 12 bases between. CDR3 size: 14 residues. The CDR3 reads CASSPRGLNSPLHF. The CDR3 DNA reads as TGTGCCAGTAGTCCCCGGGGTTTGAATTCACCCCTCCACTTT.

The genes are TRBV6-2 or TRBV6-3 and TRBJ2-2; unclear D gene. The CDR3 extends over 14 amino acids. Germline V CDR1 and CDR2: MNHEY, SVGEGT. Trimming left V 6 bases short and J 3 bases short, with 11 bases between. CDR3 in amino acids: CASSRYKDTGELFF. As DNA, the CDR3 is TGTGCCAGCAGCCGTTATAAGGACACCGGGGAGCTGTTTTTT.

The V gene is TRBV19, the J gene TRBJ2-1; D is perhaps TRBD2 (6 bases). Per the germline V gene, CDR1 is LNHDA and CDR2 is SQIVND (reference sequence). The germline V and J ends were trimmed by 3 bases and 4 bases, with 16 bases remaining between them. CDR3 length: 16 amino acids. The DNA of the CDR3 is TGTGCCAGTAGTATTGATAGGGCAGGGACTTACAATGAGCAGTTCTTC. Protein product: CASSIDRAGTYNEQFF.

This chain links TRBV12-3 or TRBV12-4 with TRBJ1-2; D gene uncertain. The CDR3 runs to 12 residues. Trimming pared 1 base from V and 3 bases from J, leaving 3 bases between. This CDR3 reads CASSLDDYGYTF. CDR3 sequence (DNA): TGTGCCAGCAGTTTAGATGACTATGGCTACACCTTC.

The chain uses TRBV19 and TRBJ2-5; 8 nucleotides match TRBD2. V lost 3 bases, J lost 0 bases, and 6 bases stayed unmatched. The CDR3 spans 16 residues. Germline assignment: CDR1 LNHDA and CDR2 SQIVND (reference sequence). As DNA, the CDR3 is TGTGCCAGTAGTATGGGGGCTAGCGGGTACCAAGAGACCCAGTACTTC. This sequence encodes CASSMGASGYQETQYF.

The genes are TRBV7-8 and TRBJ2-1; D is unresolved. Germline-derived CDR1 and CDR2 are SGHVS and FQNEAQ. V dropped 1 base and J dropped 4 bases, with 11 bases sitting between them. The CDR3 sequence is 15 residues long. The CDR3 DNA follows: TGTGCCAGCAGCTTAGGACTTAGACAATACAATGAGCAGTTCTTC. Translated, it gives CASSLGLRQYNEQFF.

The table lists this clone with a few counts. This rearrangement joins TRBV19 to TRBJ1-1, with D unresolved. This CDR3 comprises 12 residues. Germline V lookup: CDR1 LNHDA, CDR2 SQIVND (reference sequence). The ends were cut back, 4 bases at V and 7 bases at J, with 10 bases in the middle. CDR3 nucleotide sequence: TGTGCCAGTAGTACCCGACGGTTTGAAGCTTTCTTT. Translated: CASSTRRFEAFF.

The V gene is TRBV28, the J gene TRBJ1-2; the D gene is possibly TRBD1 (6 bases). In germline, CDR1 is MDHEN, CDR2 SYDVKM. Trimming took off 6 bases at V and 6 bases at J, with 17 bases between the two ends. This CDR3 has 14 residues. CDR3 sequence: CASREGQFADGYTF. DNA of the CDR3: TGTGCCAGCAGAGAAGGACAGTTCGCGGATGGCTACACCTTC.